A single sample is the source of the 21 T cell receptor beta chains below, sequenced in a study of vaccination and CD4 T cells after COVID-19. The treatment denotes: approximately 10-day PBMC culture with coronavirus spike peptide pools or control peptides (ViraFEST assay). Before the COVID-19 pandemic (2011-2018), CD4+ T cells were obtained from the unexposed donor. Their antigens remain unidentified. The study sequenced cultured CD4+ T cell DNA using the Oncomine TCR Beta short-read assay. Someone extracted genomic DNA from cultured CD4+ T cells. MiXCR was run by TCRdb on the PCR reads, yielding one entry per CDR3 protein. The data show 6,500 to 9,000 distinct CDR3 sequences, around 42% seen once. Specimen: CD4+ T cells from blood, cultured in vitro. The receptor source for this set is a human donor in good health.

The chain carries TRBV18 and TRBJ2-7; D remains ambiguous. This CDR3 is 14 amino acids long. Trimming shortened V by 0 bases and J by 4 bases, and 10 bases separated the two germline ends. The germline gives CDR1 KGHSH, CDR2 LQKENI. The CDR3 loop reads CASSPPGSRYEQYF. CDR3 in DNA: TGTGCCAGCTCACCACCCGGAAGCAGGTACGAGCAGTACTTC.

This clonotype has just a few counts. The rearrangement links TRBV2 to TRBJ1-2; TRBD1 is a possible D gene (5 bases). This CDR3 region has 12 residues. The germline gives CDR1 SNHLY, CDR2 FYNNEI. Trimming removed 8 bases from V and 4 bases from J, with 11 bases in between. The CDR3 loop is CASRDSFYGYTF. CDR3 nucleotide sequence: TGTGCCAGCCGCGACAGCTTCTATGGCTACACCTTC.

This clonotype was counted between two and nine times. This sequence joins TRBV18 and TRBJ1-5, with 10 bases aligning to TRBD1. This CDR3 is built from 16 residues. The germline V gene encodes CDR1 KGHSH and CDR2 LQKENI. The V and J ends lost 3 bases and 1 base, in that order; junction bases with no gene match: 3. DNA of the CDR3: TGTGCCAGCTCACCTAGGGACAGGGGAAGCAATCAGCCCCAGCATTTT. Translating it yields CASSPRDRGSNQPQHF.

About this clonotype: A junction end diverges from the germline sequence, so it may reflect a read error. In DNA form, the CDR3 reads TGTGCCAGCAGGTCCGAGGTGGGAGTGGGGGAGCAGCACTTC. Encoded protein: CASRSEVGVGEQHF. This rearrangement joins TRBV27 to TRBJ2-7, with D perhaps matching TRBD1 or TRBD2 (5 bases each). The CDR3 runs to 14 residues. Germline CDR1 is MNHEY and CDR2 is SMNVEV (reference sequence).

There are a few counts of this clonotype. The rearrangement links TRBV20-1 to TRBJ2-4, with 10 bases identical to TRBD1. Germline CDR1 and CDR2: DFQATT and SNEGSKA (reference sequence). This CDR3 spans 15 amino acids. The J segment lost 4 bases and the V segment lost 2 bases, leaving 5 bases of the junction unmatched. DNA for the CDR3: TGCAGTGCTAGATCCACGGACAGGGGGAAAAACATTCAGTACTTC. Its translation: CSARSTDRGKNIQYF.

V is TRBV27 and J is TRBJ1-6, with 7 bases fitting TRBD1. V was clipped by 5 bases and J by 3 bases; unmatched bases: 7. The germline V gene encodes CDR1 MNHEY and CDR2 SMNVEV (reference sequence). The CDR3 extends over 16 amino acids. The CDR3 bases are TGTGCCAGCAGTCCGGACCGGACAGGCTATAATTCACCCCTCCACTTT. Its protein is CASSPDRTGYNSPLHF.

This clonotype was seen only a few times. V gene TRBV7-2 combines with J gene TRBJ2-3; possible D gene TRBD1, 5 bases. Between the trimmed V and J ends, which lost 4 bases and 9 bases, there was a span of 20 bases. Germline V gene sequence: CDR1 SGHTA, CDR2 FQGNSA. This CDR3 is 15 amino acids long. The CDR3 region has the DNA TGTGCCAGCAGCTCCCCGGGCCGCTGGGGCCCAACGCAGTATTTT. Protein: CASSSPGRWGPTQYF. Together with reference TRBV7-2 and TRBJ2-3, the CDR3 gives the full variable domain: GAGVSQSPSNKVTEKGKDVELRCDPISGHTALYWYRQSLGQGLEFLIYFQGNSAPDKSGLPSDRFSAERTGGSVSTLTIQRTQQEDSAVYLCASSSPGRWGPTQYFGPGTRLTVL.

This clonotype was observed a few times. The chain is built from TRBV6-1 and TRBJ1-1, with D unresolved. Per germline, CDR1 MNHNS and CDR2 SASEGT. The CDR3 is 14 residues long. V was trimmed by 5 bases and J by 1 base, leaving 11 bases between them. CDR3 sequence reads: CASSPALGNTEAFF. CDR3 coding DNA: TGTGCCAGCAGTCCTGCGTTGGGGAACACTGAAGCTTTCTTT.

The chain employs TRBV15 and TRBJ1-1, with D perhaps TRBD1 (5 bases). This CDR3 comprises 15 residues. CDR1 is LNHNV and CDR2 is YYDKDF in the germline V gene (reference sequence). Trimming left V 5 bases short and J 11 bases short, with 24 bases between. DNA for the CDR3: TGTGCCACCAGCGGACATGGGGAAGGGGTTCCTGGGGCTTTCTTT. Its protein is CATSGHGEGVPGAFF. The complete variable domain, with remaining parts taken from reference TRBV15 and TRBJ1-1, reads DAMVIQNPRYQVTQFGKPVTLSCSQTLNHNVMYWYQQKSSQAPKLLFHYYDKDFNNEADTPDNFQSRRPNTSFCFLDIRSPGLGDTAMYLCATSGHGEGVPGAFFGQGTRLTVV.

This clonotype was counted only a few times. This chain uses TRBV20-1 with TRBJ2-6; D is tentatively TRBD1 or TRBD2 (5 bases each). V lost 5 bases to trimming and J lost 1 base, with 15 bases between them. From germline, CDR1 is DFQATT and CDR2 SNEGSKA (reference sequence). This CDR3 spans 16 amino acids. CDR3 bases: TGCAGTGCTCCGGGACGCCTCGGGTCTGGGGCCAACGTCCTGACTTTC. It translates to CSAPGRLGSGANVLTF.

This clonotype was observed a handful of times. The DNA for the CDR3 is TGTGCCAGTCACCCCCCCGGGACGAACACTGAAGCTTTCTTT. Its protein product is CASHPPGTNTEAFF. The J gene is TRBJ1-1, the V gene TRBV19, with D possibly TRBD1 on 5 matching bases. The V gene lost 8 bases and the J gene lost 1 base, with 14 bases spanning the gap. The CDR3 has 14 amino acids. Germline loops: CDR1 LNHDA, CDR2 SQIVND (reference sequence).

J is TRBJ2-3 and V is TRBV20-1; 13 bases map to TRBD2. Germline CDR1 is DFQATT and CDR2 is SNEGSKA (reference sequence). The CDR3 totals 14 residues. The ends lost 6 bases at V and 11 bases at J; junction bases unmatched: 11. Written as DNA, the CDR3 is TGCAGTGCCTCGGGACTAGCGGGATCTTCAGGGCAGTATTTT. This gives the protein CSASGLAGSSGQYF.

The V gene is TRBV5-1, the J gene TRBJ1-6, with D uncertain. Germline V gene sequence: CDR1 SGHRS, CDR2 YFSETQ. The CDR3 sequence is 15 residues long. Trimming removed 0 bases at V and 5 bases at J, with 9 bases between. The CDR3 is CASSLVPGNNSPLHF. The DNA of the CDR3 is TGCGCCAGCAGCTTGGTACCGGGAAATAATTCACCCCTCCACTTT.

This clonotype was counted a few times. The V and J genes are TRBV24-1 and TRBJ2-1; D possibly uses TRBD1 or TRBD2 (5 bases each). Germline lookup yields CDR1 KGHDR and CDR2 SFDVKD. Trimming stripped 6 bases from V and 5 bases from J, with 13 bases between. The CDR3 is 14 residues long. Written as DNA, the CDR3 is TGTGCCACCAGTAAGGGACGGGCACACAATGAGCAGTTCTTC. Amino acid sequence: CATSKGRAHNEQFF.

V gene TRBV5-1 combines with J gene TRBJ2-1; no reliable D call. Germline V gene lookup returns CDR1 SGHRS and CDR2 YFSETQ. Between the trimmed V and J ends, which lost 0 bases and 2 bases, there was a span of 9 bases. The CDR3 runs 15 residues. Written as DNA, the CDR3 is TGCGCCAGCAGCTTGGAGGCTTATCCCTACAATGAGCAGTTCTTC. This sequence encodes CASSLEAYPYNEQFF.

The chain joins TRBV24-1 to TRBJ2-1; D gene unclear. The germline V gene has CDR1 KGHDR and CDR2 SFDVKD. CDR3 length: 16 residues. V shed 4 bases and J shed 2 bases, with 14 bases lying between them. As DNA, the CDR3 is TGTGCCACCAGTGAGCGACTCGAGCGAGCCTACAATGAGCAGTTCTTC. Its translation: CATSERLERAYNEQFF.

The gene calls are TRBV20-1 and TRBJ1-5; D is ambiguous. With 0 bases removed from V and 4 bases from J, the gap between germline ends came to 4 bases. The CDR3 has 12 amino acids. CDR1 and CDR2 (germline): DFQATT, SNEGSKA (reference sequence). DNA of the CDR3: TGCAGTGCTAGAGAGACGAATCAGCCCCAGCATTTT. This translates into CSARETNQPQHF.

This clonotype came up a few times. This chain uses TRBV20-1 with TRBJ1-2, with a tentative D call TRBD1 (5 bases). V was trimmed by 5 bases and J by 2 bases, leaving 9 bases between them. CDR3 length: 12 residues. Germline CDR1 and CDR2: DFQATT and SNEGSKA (reference sequence). CDR3 residues: CSAGDGNYGYTF. As DNA, the CDR3 is TGCAGTGCTGGGGACGGCAACTATGGCTACACCTTC.

The chain couples TRBV2 to TRBJ2-5, with TRBD2 matching over 9 bases. CDR3 length equals 15 residues. J was trimmed by 1 base and V by 8 bases; bases with no gene match: 8. Germline V CDR1 and CDR2: SNHLY, FYNNEI. CDR3 DNA: TGTGCCAGCGGCGGAGGTAGCGGGGGCCAAGAGACCCAGTACTTC. Protein: CASGGGSGGQETQYF.

The chain combines TRBV10-3 with TRBJ2-7, with 8 bases identical to TRBD1. CDR1 is ENHRY, CDR2 SYGVKD, per germline. This CDR3 comprises 14 residues. Trimming took 4 bases from V and 6 from J; bases not matched to a gene: 8. CDR3 region: CAISGAGQGSEQYF. CDR3 coding DNA: TGTGCCATCAGTGGTGCAGGACAGGGATCCGAGCAGTACTTC.

This clonotype has more than one count but fewer than ten. One end of the junction is discordant with germline, which a read error may explain. The V and J genes are TRBV15 and TRBJ1-5; D might be TRBD1 (6 bases). The CDR3 runs 13 residues. CDR1 and CDR2 (germline): LNHNV, YYDKDF (reference sequence). This CDR3 reads CATGRGSNQPQHF. In DNA form, the CDR3 reads TGTGCCACCGGCAGGGGATCCAATCAGCCCCAGCATTTT.